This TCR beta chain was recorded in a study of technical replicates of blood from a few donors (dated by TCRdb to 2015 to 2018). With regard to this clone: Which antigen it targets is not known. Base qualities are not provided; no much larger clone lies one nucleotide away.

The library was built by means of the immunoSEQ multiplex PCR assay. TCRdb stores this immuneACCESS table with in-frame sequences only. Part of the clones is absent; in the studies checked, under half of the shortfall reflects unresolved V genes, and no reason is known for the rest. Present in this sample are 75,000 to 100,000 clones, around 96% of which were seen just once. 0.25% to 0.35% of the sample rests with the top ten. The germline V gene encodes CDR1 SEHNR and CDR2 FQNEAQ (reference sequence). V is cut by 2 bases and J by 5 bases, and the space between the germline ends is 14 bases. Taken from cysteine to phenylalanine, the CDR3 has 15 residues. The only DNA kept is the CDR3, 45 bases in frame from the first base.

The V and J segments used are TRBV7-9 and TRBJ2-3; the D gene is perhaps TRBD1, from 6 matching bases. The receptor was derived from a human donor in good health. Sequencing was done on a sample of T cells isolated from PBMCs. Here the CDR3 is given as CASSLQGSEIDTQYF. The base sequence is TGTGCCAGCAGCTTACAGGGGAGCGAAATAGATACGCAGTATTTT.